Following are 17 T cell receptor beta chains from one sample sequenced in a study of a mutant IDH1 vaccine in newly diagnosed glioma. The antigens for these receptors are not known. Clones were sequenced by immunoSEQ multiplex PCR, and TCRdb holds only the in-frame ones, with some missing. This repertoire shows around 70,000 clones, approximately 86% found once; its top ten account for approximately 2%. Time point: week 35, safety follow-up. Every vaccine dose comprised 300 ug of mutant IDH1 20-mer peptide plus topical imiquimod. Sequencing used PBMCs, obtained from a glioma patient whose treatment included an IDH1 peptide vaccine. The receptors come from a man aged 30-40 years with glioma.

The chain's CDR3 is CASTLDRGRVNQPQHF. DNA of the CDR3: TGTGCCAGTACTCTGGACAGGGGGCGGGTAAATCAGCCCCAGCATTTT. The chain couples TRBV19 to TRBJ1-5, with TRBD1 matching 11 bases. Germline CDR1 reads LNHDA; CDR2 reads SQIVND (reference sequence). V was clipped by 7 bases and J by 4 bases; unmatched bases: 9. CDR3 length: 16 amino acids.

V is TRBV5-1 and J is TRBJ2-7; 7 nucleotides align to TRBD2. Germline assignment: CDR1 SGHRS and CDR2 YFSETQ. This CDR3 is 16 amino acids long. Germline trimming cut 4 bases from V and 2 bases from J; bases unmatched to any gene: 12. CDR3 amino acids: CASSIGSMAGAYEQYF. The CDR3 DNA is TGCGCCAGCAGCATTGGCTCGATGGCGGGAGCCTACGAGCAGTACTTC.

This chain uses TRBV27 with TRBJ2-7; D is perhaps TRBD1 or TRBD2 (5 bases each). Germline CDR1 is MNHEY and CDR2 is SMNVEV (reference sequence). The CDR3 runs 13 residues. The ends were cut back, 3 bases at V and 6 bases at J, with 12 bases in the middle. The CDR3 protein is CASSFVGAGEQYF. CDR3 coding DNA: TGTGCCAGCAGTTTTGTCGGGGCGGGCGAGCAGTACTTC.

V is TRBV15 and J is TRBJ2-6; 7 bases are shared with TRBD1. The CDR3 is made up of 21 amino acids. From germline, CDR1 is LNHNV and CDR2 YYDKDF (reference sequence). V was clipped by 3 bases and J by 0 bases; unmatched bases: 17. The CDR3 DNA reads TGTGCCACCAGCAGTTACAAGGATCGGGGACAGCAATTCTCTGGGGCCAACGTCCTGACTTTC. This translates into CATSSYKDRGQQFSGANVLTF.

The V gene is TRBV2, the J gene TRBJ2-7, with D possibly TRBD2 on 5 matching bases. The germline V gene has CDR1 SNHLY and CDR2 FYNNEI. The CDR3 contains 11 residues. Between the trimmed V and J ends, which lost 10 bases and 2 bases, there was a span of 9 bases. The CDR3 DNA sequence: TGTGCCACCGGAGGACCCTACGAGCAGTACTTC. It yields the protein CATGGPYEQYF.

V is TRBV28 and J is TRBJ2-7, with a possible D match to TRBD1 (6 bases). Trimming cost V 5 bases and J 4 bases, with 21 bases left between them. Germline values: CDR1 MDHEN, CDR2 SYDVKM. This CDR3 comprises 16 residues. This chain's CDR3 is CASSPLSGQKLYEQYF. The CDR3, as DNA: TGTGCCAGCAGTCCTCTCTCGGGACAAAAACTGTACGAGCAGTACTTC.

This chain connects TRBV27 to TRBJ2-7; 9 nucleotides match TRBD2. Germline CDR1 and CDR2: MNHEY and SMNVEV (reference sequence). The trim removed 2 bases at V and 4 bases at J, leaving 6 bases unmatched. The CDR3 spans 15 residues. In DNA form, the CDR3 reads TGTGCCAGCAGTTTACTACTAGCGGGCTCTTACGAGCAGTACTTC. Its translation is CASSLLLAGSYEQYF.

This clone was detected only a few times. CDR3 residues: CASSLGGGEPQHF. The DNA for the CDR3 is TGTGCCAGCAGCTTAGGAGGAGGGGAGCCCCAGCATTTT. The chain combines TRBV7-9 with TRBJ1-5, with a tentative D call TRBD1 (5 bases). The CDR3 runs to 13 residues. The germline CDR1 and CDR2 sequences are SEHNR and FQNEAQ (reference sequence). The V end lost 1 base, the J end lost 8 bases, and 9 bases lay between the germline ends.

The chain is built from TRBV7-9 and TRBJ1-2; TRBD1 aligns across 10 bases. V lost 2 bases to trimming and J lost 9 bases; unmatched junction nucleotides: 3. CDR1 SEHNR and CDR2 FQNEAQ come from the germline V gene (reference sequence). The CDR3 is made up of 13 amino acids. CDR3 bases: TGTGCCAGCAGCTTAACGGACAGGGGGAGCTACACCTTC. This translates into CASSLTDRGSYTF.

This sequence joins TRBV27 and TRBJ2-5; 15 bases are shared with TRBD2. Germline trimming cut 6 bases from V and 4 bases from J; bases unmatched to any gene: 3. The CDR3 loop spans 15 amino acids. Germline loops: CDR1 MNHEY, CDR2 SMNVEV (reference sequence). The CDR3 spells CASSGLAGGPETQYF. The CDR3 DNA reads TGTGCCAGCAGCGGACTAGCGGGGGGGCCAGAGACCCAGTACTTC.

V and J are TRBV29-1 and TRBJ1-1; D not resolved. Germline CDR1 reads SQVTM; CDR2 reads ANQGSEA. V was shortened by 4 bases and J by 3 bases, with 9 bases between the two germline ends. There are 12 residues in the CDR3. The DNA of the CDR3 is TGCAGCGTTGTTCTTGGGGACACTGAAGCTTTCTTT. Its protein product is CSVVLGDTEAFF.

The genes are TRBV7-2 and TRBJ1-2, with D tentatively TRBD1 (5 bases). V lost 1 base, J lost 7 bases, and 10 bases lay in between. The germline gives CDR1 SGHTA, CDR2 FQGNSA. The CDR3 runs to 13 residues. CDR3 nucleotide sequence: TGTGCCAGCAGCTTAGGTGTCGGGGGTGGCTACACCTTC. Translation: CASSLGVGGGYTF.

The chain combines TRBV30 with TRBJ1-2; D is uncertain. Trimming shortened V by 4 bases and J by 7 bases, and 10 bases separated the two germline ends. CDR1 is GTSNPN, CDR2 SVGIG, per germline (reference sequence). CDR3 length: 11 amino acids. Written as DNA, the CDR3 is TGTGCCTGGAACTCAGGTAGTGGCTACACCTTC. This codes for CAWNSGSGYTF. The full variable domain, rest sourced from reference TRBV30 and TRBJ1-2, is SQTIHQWPATLVQPVGSPLSLECTVEGTSNPNLYWYRQAAGRGLQLLFYSVGIGQISSEVPQNLSASRPQDRQFILSSKKLLLSDSGFYLCAWNSGSGYTFGSGTRLTVV.

The chain couples TRBV5-1 to TRBJ2-7; D is possibly TRBD1 (8 bases). The CDR3 totals 14 residues. The V gene's germline CDR1 is SGHRS and CDR2 YFSETQ. Trimming stripped 4 bases from V and 7 bases from J, with 18 bases between. This chain's CDR3 is CASSPRGQGGEQYF. The CDR3 DNA is TGCGCCAGCAGCCCGAGAGGACAGGGAGGGGAGCAGTACTTC.

The chain joins TRBV5-1 to TRBJ1-6, with 11 bases fitting TRBD1. The CDR3 totals 15 residues. Trimming removed 4 bases from V and 10 bases from J; junction bases left unmatched: 7. The germline gives CDR1 SGHRS, CDR2 YFSETQ. DNA of the CDR3: TGCGCCAGCAGCCTCGGGACAGGGGGTAGGTCACCCCTCCACTTT. Translated: CASSLGTGGRSPLHF.

The V call is TRBV28, the J call TRBJ2-1; no firm D call. CDR3 length: 13 residues. Germline CDR1 is MDHEN and CDR2 is SYDVKM. V was pared by 6 bases and J by 2 bases, with 8 bases between. The DNA for the CDR3 is TGTGCCAGCAGAATGGACCCCTACAATGAGCAGTTCTTC. It translates to CASRMDPYNEQFF. Variable domain in full (rest from reference TRBV28 and TRBJ2-1): DVKVTQSSRYLVKRTGEKVFLECVQDMDHENMFWYRQDPGLGLRLIYFSYDVKMKEKGDIPEGYSVSREKKERFSLILESASTNQTSMYLCASRMDPYNEQFFGPGTRLTVL.

V usage is TRBV10-3 and J usage is TRBJ2-1; TRBD2 aligns across 7 bases. Per germline, CDR1 ENHRY and CDR2 SYGVKD. The CDR3 has 14 amino acids. With V trimmed by 11 bases and J by 5 bases, 12 bases remained unmatched. In nucleotides, the CDR3 is TGTGCCTTATCCACCGGGACTATGGACAATGAGCAGTTCTTC. Protein: CALSTGTMDNEQFF.